The sequence of this T cell receptor beta chain was determined in a study of blood T cell repertoires in COVID-19. Across the study: Acute-phase and convalescent COVID-19 samples originated in the United States, Italy and Spain. Sample material is recorded as cDNA or gDNA derived from T cells, B-cell-depleted T cells, or PBMCs.

This clone is a singleton in its sample. Trimming removed 3 bases from V and 0 bases from J, with 10 bases in between. From germline, CDR1 is SGHRS and CDR2 YFSETQ. The CDR3 is 15 amino acids. Authors' analysis steps: Estimation of nucleated cell counts relied on the amplification of reference gene primers. The table came from immunoSEQ multiplex PCR; TCRdb's copy has only in-frame clones and leaves some out. D and trimming come from the DNA, and the V and J calls and clone size come from that table. The sample lists 130,000 or so clones; 82% were seen once. Material: peripheral blood. This receptor was obtained from a woman aged 70-85 years with acute or convalescent COVID-19. This chain joins TRBV5-1 and TRBJ1-3, with D perhaps matching TRBD1 (6 bases). The CDR3 spells CASSYDRSSGNTIYF. The CDR3 DNA reads as TGCGCCAGCAGCTATGACAGGAGCTCTGGAAACACCATATATTTT.